This record covers a single T cell receptor beta chain. MiXCR, applied by TCRdb to the 5' RACE reads, yields one record per CDR3 protein. Of 50,000 to 55,000 distinct CDR3 sequences in the sample, over 12% were seen once. This entry belongs to a study of T cells of healthy individuals. CDR3 size: 16 residues. The junction had 5 bases not matched to a gene; V was cut back by 1 base and J by 2 bases. The germline V gene encodes CDR1 LGHNA and CDR2 YSLEER. The receptor's source is a human donor in good health. The chain links TRBV4-3 to TRBJ2-1; 7 nucleotides align to TRBD1. Here the CDR3 DNA reads TGCGCCAGCAGCCAAGTCCTGACAGGGACCTACAATGAGCAGTTCTTC. Its translation: CASSQVLTGTYNEQFF.